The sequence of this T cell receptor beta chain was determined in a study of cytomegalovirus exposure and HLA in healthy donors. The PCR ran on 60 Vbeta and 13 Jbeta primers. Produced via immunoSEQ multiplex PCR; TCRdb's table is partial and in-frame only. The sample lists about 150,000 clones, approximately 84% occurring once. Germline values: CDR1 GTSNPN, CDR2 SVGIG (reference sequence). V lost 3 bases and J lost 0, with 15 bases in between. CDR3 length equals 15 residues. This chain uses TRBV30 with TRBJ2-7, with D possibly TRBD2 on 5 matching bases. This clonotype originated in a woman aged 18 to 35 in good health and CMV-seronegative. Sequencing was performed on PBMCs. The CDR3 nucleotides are TGTGCCTGGAGCGTCAAGATCACTAGCTCCTACGAGCAGTACTTC. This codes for CAWSVKITSSYEQYF.